These T cell receptor beta chains were read from a single sample in a study of regulatory T cells in long-lasting Graves disease. A single record per CDR3 protein comes from TCRdb applying MiXCR to the multiplex PCR reads. The sample carries some 230,000 distinct CDR3 sequences, 15% to 20% recorded once. The source was peripheral blood mononuclear cells (PBMCs), collected at new diagnosis, from a patient treated with antithyroid drugs. The receptors shown here come from a female donor with Graves disease. CDR3s include the opening cysteine and the closing phenylalanine or tryptophan. The order of the fields is V gene, D gene, J gene, clone size, CDR3 DNA, CDR3 protein. D genes are given only for firm matches. Clone size is given for some rows only: seen once, a few or many times, or a class if the clone is expanded.

v_call: TRBV10-3
d_call: TRBD2
j_call: TRBJ2-7
clone_size: many
cdr3_nt: TGTGCCATCAGTCCCTCGTCGAGCGGGAGAGGGGCCTACGAGCAGTACTTC
cdr3_aa: CAISPSSSGRGAYEQYF

v_call: TRBV13
d_call: NA
j_call: TRBJ2-3
clone_size: NA
cdr3_nt: TGTGCCAGCAGCTTACCAGGGGCGAATACGCAGTATTTT
cdr3_aa: CASSLPGANTQYF

v_call: TRBV9
d_call: TRBD2
j_call: TRBJ2-1
clone_size: many
cdr3_nt: TGTGCCAGCAGCGTAGATCACCTAGCGGCGTCCCACAATGAGCAGTTCTTC
cdr3_aa: CASSVDHLAASHNEQFF

v_call: TRBV7-9
d_call: NA
j_call: TRBJ1-1
clone_size: many
cdr3_nt: TGTGCCAGCAGCACAGGACAGTCTGAAGCTTTCTTT
cdr3_aa: CASSTGQSEAFF

v_call: TRBV19
d_call: TRBD2
j_call: TRBJ2-1
clone_size: NA
cdr3_nt: TGTGCCAGTAGGGCCGTAGCGGGAATACACAATGAGCAGTTCTTC
cdr3_aa: CASRAVAGIHNEQFF

v_call: TRBV12-3/TRBV12-4
d_call: TRBD1
j_call: TRBJ1-2
clone_size: many
cdr3_nt: TGTGCCAGCAGCCAGACAGGGGTTGGCTACACCTTC
cdr3_aa: CASSQTGVGYTF

v_call: TRBV29-1
d_call: NA
j_call: TRBJ2-3
clone_size: many
cdr3_nt: TGCAGCGTCCTGACTACATTCACAGATACGCAGTATTTT
cdr3_aa: CSVLTTFTDTQYF

v_call: TRBV20-1
d_call: NA
j_call: TRBJ2-7
clone_size: NA
cdr3_nt: TGCAGTGCTAGTGAGGACGGCTACGAGCAGTACTTC
cdr3_aa: CSASEDGYEQYF

v_call: TRBV5-1
d_call: NA
j_call: TRBJ1-4
clone_size: many
cdr3_nt: TGCGCCAGCAGCCCCCCCTCGAGGGAAAAACTGTTTTTT
cdr3_aa: CASSPPSREKLFF

v_call: TRBV14
d_call: NA
j_call: TRBJ2-2
clone_size: many
cdr3_nt: TGTGCCAGCAGCCTAGCGGTGAACACCGGGGAGCTGTTTTTT
cdr3_aa: CASSLAVNTGELFF

v_call: TRBV14
d_call: NA
j_call: TRBJ1-2
clone_size: NA
cdr3_nt: TGTGCCAGCAGCCAACACAGCTATGGCTACACCTTC
cdr3_aa: CASSQHSYGYTF

v_call: TRBV28
d_call: NA
j_call: TRBJ2-3
clone_size: many
cdr3_nt: TGTGCCAGCAGTTTATCAGGGGCGCTTGGCACAGATACGCAGTATTTT
cdr3_aa: CASSLSGALGTDTQYF

v_call: TRBV20-1
d_call: TRBD2
j_call: TRBJ2-3
clone_size: NA
cdr3_nt: TGCAGTGCTGGGGGGCGGGAGGGCGGAGATACGCAGTATTTT
cdr3_aa: CSAGGREGGDTQYF

v_call: TRBV12-3/TRBV12-4
d_call: TRBD1
j_call: TRBJ2-7
clone_size: NA
cdr3_nt: TGTGCCAGCAGTTTGGACGGGACAGGGGGCTACGAGCAGTACTTC
cdr3_aa: CASSLDGTGGYEQYF

v_call: TRBV29-1
d_call: TRBD2
j_call: TRBJ2-7
clone_size: many
cdr3_nt: TGCAGCGTTACAACTAGCGGGCGTACCTACGAGCAGTACTTC
cdr3_aa: CSVTTSGRTYEQYF

v_call: TRBV27
d_call: NA
j_call: TRBJ2-5
clone_size: many
cdr3_nt: TGTGCCAGCAGCCAACAAGAGACCCAGTACTTC
cdr3_aa: CASSQQETQYF

v_call: TRBV25-1
d_call: NA
j_call: TRBJ2-7
clone_size: many
cdr3_nt: TGTGCCAGCAGTGAATTTGGACCCTACGAGCAGTACTTC
cdr3_aa: CASSEFGPYEQYF

v_call: TRBV5-6
d_call: TRBD2
j_call: TRBJ2-1
clone_size: NA
cdr3_nt: TGTGCCAGCAGCTTGCTGGAGCGGGAGGGCCCCAATGAGCAGTTCTTC
cdr3_aa: CASSLLEREGPNEQFF

v_call: TRBV28
d_call: TRBD2
j_call: TRBJ2-7
clone_size: many
cdr3_nt: TGTGCCAGCAGTTTCGGACTAGCGGGAGGGCCGCAGTACTTC
cdr3_aa: CASSFGLAGGPQYF

v_call: TRBV4-2
d_call: NA
j_call: TRBJ1-4
clone_size: many
cdr3_nt: TGTGCCAGCAGCCAAGCTAGCTCCCCCGAAAAACTGTTTTTT
cdr3_aa: CASSQASSPEKLFF

v_call: TRBV13
d_call: TRBD2
j_call: TRBJ2-2
clone_size: NA
cdr3_nt: TGTGCCAGCAGCAGAGGGGAGGGACTAGCGGGAAAAACCGGGGAGCTGTTTTTT
cdr3_aa: CASSRGEGLAGKTGELFF

v_call: TRBV5-1
d_call: TRBD1
j_call: TRBJ1-1
clone_size: many
cdr3_nt: TGCGCCAGCAGCCGGGAAACAGGGGGCGATACTTTCTTT
cdr3_aa: CASSRETGGDTFF

v_call: TRBV20-1
d_call: NA
j_call: TRBJ2-5
clone_size: NA
cdr3_nt: TGCAGTGCTAGAGATTCGAGCGGGCCGGAGACCCAGTACTTC
cdr3_aa: CSARDSSGPETQYF

v_call: TRBV10-3
d_call: TRBD2
j_call: TRBJ2-2
clone_size: many
cdr3_nt: TGTGCCATCAGTGAGTCGATAGCGGGAGGGCCCGTGACCGGGGAGCTGTTTTTT
cdr3_aa: CAISESIAGGPVTGELFF

v_call: TRBV24-1
d_call: TRBD2
j_call: TRBJ2-2
clone_size: many
cdr3_nt: TGTGCCACCAGTGATTCTGTCGCGGGAGTCAGGACCGGGGAGCTGTTTTTT
cdr3_aa: CATSDSVAGVRTGELFF

v_call: TRBV2
d_call: NA
j_call: TRBJ2-3
clone_size: once
cdr3_nt: TGTGCCAGCAGTTTATCGTCAGGGACCATAAAAACAGATACGCAGTATTTT
cdr3_aa: CASSLSSGTIKTDTQYF

v_call: TRBV7-2
d_call: NA
j_call: TRBJ2-1
clone_size: many
cdr3_nt: TGTGCCAGCAGCCCACTTAGGGACAATGAGCAGTTCTTC
cdr3_aa: CASSPLRDNEQFF

v_call: TRBV25-1
d_call: TRBD1
j_call: TRBJ1-2
clone_size: many
cdr3_nt: TGTGCCAGCAGTATTGGACAGGGTCTAGGCTATGGCTACACCTTC
cdr3_aa: CASSIGQGLGYGYTF

v_call: TRBV7-2
d_call: TRBD2
j_call: TRBJ2-7
clone_size: many
cdr3_nt: TGTGTCAGCAGCCCCACTAGCGGTTTTTCCACCTACGAGCAGTACTTC
cdr3_aa: CVSSPTSGFSTYEQYF

v_call: TRBV4-1
d_call: TRBD1
j_call: TRBJ1-1
clone_size: many
cdr3_nt: TGCGCCAGCAGCCAAGGGTACAGGGGAACGAACACTGAAGCTTTCTTT
cdr3_aa: CASSQGYRGTNTEAFF

v_call: TRBV29-1
d_call: TRBD1
j_call: TRBJ2-1
clone_size: many
cdr3_nt: TGCAGCGCGGAACAGGGGTCCAACGATGAGCAGTTCTTC
cdr3_aa: CSAEQGSNDEQFF

v_call: TRBV11-3
d_call: TRBD2
j_call: TRBJ2-1
clone_size: many
cdr3_nt: TGTGCCAGCAGCCCCGCCACGCAGCGGGGCTACAATGAGCAGTTCTTC
cdr3_aa: CASSPATQRGYNEQFF

v_call: TRBV11-2
d_call: NA
j_call: TRBJ2-1
clone_size: many
cdr3_nt: TGTGCCAGCAGCTTAGGGGCCGGGACTGGACTAAATGAGCAGTTCTTC
cdr3_aa: CASSLGAGTGLNEQFF

v_call: TRBV12-5
d_call: TRBD2
j_call: TRBJ2-1
clone_size: NA
cdr3_nt: TGTGCTAGTGGTACAGTAGCGGGAGGCCACAATGAGCAGTTCTTC
cdr3_aa: CASGTVAGGHNEQFF

v_call: TRBV30
d_call: NA
j_call: TRBJ2-1
clone_size: many
cdr3_nt: TGTGCCTGGAGTGTAAATAGCGGTTACAATGAGCAGTTCTTC
cdr3_aa: CAWSVNSGYNEQFF

v_call: TRBV6-2/TRBV6-3
d_call: TRBD1
j_call: TRBJ2-7
clone_size: many
cdr3_nt: TGTGCCAGCAGTCAAACTACAGGGGCCACCGCCTACGAGCAGTACTTC
cdr3_aa: CASSQTTGATAYEQYF

v_call: TRBV7-7
d_call: NA
j_call: TRBJ1-1
clone_size: many
cdr3_nt: TGTGCTAGCAGCTTAGTCCCAGGAGATGAAGCTTTCTTT
cdr3_aa: CASSLVPGDEAFF

v_call: TRBV7-2
d_call: TRBD1
j_call: TRBJ2-7
clone_size: NA
cdr3_nt: TGTGCCAGCAGCAGACAGGGGGGGACAGGGAGGGACGAGCAGTACTTC
cdr3_aa: CASSRQGGTGRDEQYF

v_call: TRBV29-1
d_call: TRBD2
j_call: TRBJ2-1
clone_size: many
cdr3_nt: TGCAGCGTTGACCTTCCTAGCGGGGGGGCGGTCAATGAGCAGTTCTTC
cdr3_aa: CSVDLPSGGAVNEQFF

v_call: TRBV4-2
d_call: NA
j_call: TRBJ2-1
clone_size: many
cdr3_nt: TGTGCCAGCAGCCACTATACCGACAGCGAGCAGTTCTTC
cdr3_aa: CASSHYTDSEQFF

v_call: TRBV6-1
d_call: TRBD1
j_call: TRBJ1-1
clone_size: many
cdr3_nt: TGTGCCAGCAGCCACAGGGGCGGAGATATCCGGAACACTGAAGCTTTCTTT
cdr3_aa: CASSHRGGDIRNTEAFF

v_call: TRBV11-3
d_call: NA
j_call: TRBJ2-3
clone_size: few
cdr3_nt: TGTGCCAGCAGCCCCCCCCGGGGACATTCAGATACGCAGTATTTT
cdr3_aa: CASSPPRGHSDTQYF

v_call: TRBV7-9
d_call: TRBD1
j_call: TRBJ2-5
clone_size: many
cdr3_nt: TGTGCCAGCAGCTTTTTGTCCCGTGGGACAGGGCTGGAGACCCAGTACTTC
cdr3_aa: CASSFLSRGTGLETQYF

v_call: TRBV20-1
d_call: TRBD1
j_call: TRBJ2-1
clone_size: NA
cdr3_nt: TGCAGTGCTTCGGACAGGGCCGGAATCTCCTACGAGCAGTTCTTC
cdr3_aa: CSASDRAGISYEQFF

v_call: TRBV20-1
d_call: NA
j_call: TRBJ2-7
clone_size: few
cdr3_nt: TGCAGTGCCCAGCAGAGAGACAGCTCCTACGAGCAGTACTTC
cdr3_aa: CSAQQRDSSYEQYF

v_call: TRBV5-5
d_call: NA
j_call: TRBJ2-2
clone_size: many
cdr3_nt: TGTGCCAGCAGACTAGTATCCCCGAACACCGGGGAGCTGTTTTTT
cdr3_aa: CASRLVSPNTGELFF

v_call: TRBV7-3
d_call: NA
j_call: TRBJ2-1
clone_size: NA
cdr3_nt: TGTGCCAGCAGCTTAGGCCCCGTAGGCGGCTACAATGAGCAGTTCTTC
cdr3_aa: CASSLGPVGGYNEQFF

v_call: TRBV28
d_call: TRBD1
j_call: TRBJ2-5
clone_size: NA
cdr3_nt: TGTGCCAGCAGTCCCGAAGGGACAGGATCTCAAGAGACCCAGTACTTC
cdr3_aa: CASSPEGTGSQETQYF

v_call: TRBV19
d_call: NA
j_call: TRBJ1-1
clone_size: NA
cdr3_nt: TGTGCCAGTAGTATAGTTGAGGGGACTGAAGCTTTCTTT
cdr3_aa: CASSIVEGTEAFF

v_call: TRBV12-3/TRBV12-4
d_call: NA
j_call: TRBJ2-2
clone_size: many
cdr3_nt: TGTGCCAGCAGTAGACGGGACACCGGGGAGCTGTTTTTT
cdr3_aa: CASSRRDTGELFF

v_call: TRBV2
d_call: TRBD2
j_call: TRBJ2-5
clone_size: NA
cdr3_nt: TGTGCCAGCAGACCCCCAGAGAGCGGGAGGGCCTGGGAGACCCAGTACTTC
cdr3_aa: CASRPPESGRAWETQYF

v_call: TRBV7-6
d_call: NA
j_call: TRBJ2-2
clone_size: few
cdr3_nt: TGTGCCAGCAGCTTAGAAACTGGCGCGAACACCGGGGAGCTGTTTTTT
cdr3_aa: CASSLETGANTGELFF

v_call: TRBV5-4
d_call: NA
j_call: TRBJ1-1
clone_size: many
cdr3_nt: TGTGCCAGCAGCACCGACGGGGACACTGAAGCTTTCTTT
cdr3_aa: CASSTDGDTEAFF

v_call: TRBV15
d_call: NA
j_call: TRBJ1-2
clone_size: few
cdr3_nt: TGTGCCACCAGCAGAGATTGGGGCCAGGGAATTGATGGCTACACCTTC
cdr3_aa: CATSRDWGQGIDGYTF

v_call: TRBV7-8
d_call: NA
j_call: TRBJ2-3
clone_size: many
cdr3_nt: TGTGCCAGCAGCCCCCTGGAGGATACGCAGTATTTT
cdr3_aa: CASSPLEDTQYF

v_call: TRBV6-5
d_call: NA
j_call: TRBJ1-5
clone_size: many
cdr3_nt: TGTGCCAGCAGTTACTCGAGATCGACGGGAATCGGTCAGCCCCAGCATTTT
cdr3_aa: CASSYSRSTGIGQPQHF

v_call: TRBV24-1
d_call: TRBD2
j_call: TRBJ2-3
clone_size: NA
cdr3_nt: TGTGCCACCAGTGACCACGACCTGGGGAGCGGGAGCCACACAGATACGCAGTATTTT
cdr3_aa: CATSDHDLGSGSHTDTQYF

v_call: TRBV2
d_call: NA
j_call: TRBJ2-3
clone_size: many
cdr3_nt: TGTGCCAGCGGTGGACTTGGCACAGATACGCAGTATTTT
cdr3_aa: CASGGLGTDTQYF

v_call: TRBV7-3
d_call: NA
j_call: TRBJ2-3
clone_size: many
cdr3_nt: TGTGCCAGCAGCTTAAAGGGGGGGGCAGATACGCAGTATTTT
cdr3_aa: CASSLKGGADTQYF